This passage covers 10 T cell receptor beta chains from one sample sequenced in a study of technical replicates of blood from a few donors. TCRdb keeps only in-frame clones here, not all; method: immunoSEQ multiplex PCR. The sample carries about 83,000 clones, about 91% recorded once. The source material was T cells isolated from PBMCs. The receptors were sampled from a human donor in good health.

CDR3 residues: CASSPRRAYYEQYF. CDR3 coding DNA: TGTGCCAGCAGCCCCAGGCGGGCTTACTACGAGCAGTACTTC. The rearrangement links TRBV27 to TRBJ2-7, with D maybe TRBD2 (5 bases). V was cut by 6 bases and J by 3 bases, with 15 bases left in between. Looked up from germline, CDR1 is MNHEY and CDR2 is SMNVEV (reference sequence). This CDR3 is built from 14 residues.

The chain joins TRBV9 to TRBJ2-1; 8 positions agree with TRBD2. V shed 0 bases and J 6 bases; nucleotides not matched to a gene: 5. This CDR3 is 15 amino acids long. Germline V CDR1 and CDR2: SGDLS, YYNGEE. CDR3 protein: CASSVERGTSNEQFF. DNA for the CDR3: TGTGCCAGCAGCGTAGAAAGGGGGACTAGCAATGAGCAGTTCTTC.

V is TRBV7-9 and J is TRBJ1-1, with D tentatively TRBD1 (6 bases). V lost 1 base and J lost 8, with 8 bases in between. This CDR3 spans 12 amino acids. Germline CDR1 SEHNR, CDR2 FQNEAQ (reference sequence). The CDR3, as DNA: TGTGCCAGCAGCTTAGAGGGGGTCGAAGCTTTCTTT. Translated: CASSLEGVEAFF.

The V gene is TRBV9, the J gene TRBJ2-1; tentative D call: TRBD1 (6 bases). CDR3 size: 15 residues. Germline loops: CDR1 SGDLS, CDR2 YYNGEE. Trimming shortened V by 2 bases and J by 0 bases, and 9 bases separated the two germline ends. The DNA of the CDR3 is TGTGCCAGCAGCGTGAGGGGGAGCTCCTACAATGAGCAGTTCTTC. Translation gives CASSVRGSSYNEQFF.

The chain carries TRBV28 and TRBJ2-7, with D maybe TRBD1 (6 bases). CDR1 is MDHEN and CDR2 is SYDVKM in the germline V gene. Trimming left V 7 bases short and J 2 bases short, with 15 bases between. The CDR3 has 14 amino acids. CDR3: CASKSQGHPYEQYF. CDR3 in DNA: TGTGCCAGCAAGAGCCAGGGGCATCCCTACGAGCAGTACTTC.

The V call is TRBV28, the J call TRBJ1-1, with 8 bases identical to TRBD1. V lost 6 bases, J lost 1 base, and 7 bases stayed unmatched. Germline V gene lookup returns CDR1 MDHEN and CDR2 SYDVKM. This CDR3 region has 15 residues. The CDR3 DNA sequence: TGTGCCAGCAGAAACAGGGGGGGTTGGAACACTGAAGCTTTCTTT. Its protein product is CASRNRGGWNTEAFF.

The chain combines TRBV18 with TRBJ2-3, with 9 bases aligning to TRBD1. The CDR3 totals 18 residues. Germline CDR1 reads KGHSH; CDR2 reads LQKENI. Unmatched junction bases numbered 11, after V lost 1 base and J lost 3 bases. DNA of the CDR3: TGTGCCAGCTCACCACGACCTATCCTGGGACAGGGAACAGATACGCAGTATTTT. Protein: CASSPRPILGQGTDTQYF.

The rearrangement uses TRBV5-6 and TRBJ1-3; D might be TRBD1 (6 bases). The CDR3 is made up of 16 amino acids. Trimming removed 5 bases from V and 0 bases from J, with 15 bases in between. Germline V gene data show CDR1 as SGHDT and CDR2 as YYEEEE. The CDR3 spells CASSRTGTISGNTIYF. The CDR3 coding sequence is TGTGCCAGCAGTCGTACCGGGACAATCTCTGGAAACACCATATATTTT.

V usage is TRBV2 and J usage is TRBJ1-5; TRBD1 matches at 9 bases. The CDR3 is made up of 13 amino acids. V lost 10 bases and J lost 4; bases outside the gene matches: 5. Per germline, CDR1 SNHLY and CDR2 FYNNEI. For the CDR3, the DNA is TGTGCCACCGGACAGGGGCCTAATCAGCCCCAGCATTTT. This encodes CATGQGPNQPQHF.

The chain links TRBV4-2 to TRBJ2-3; 7 bases align to TRBD2. Germline V gene sequence: CDR1 LGHNA, CDR2 YNFKEQ. With 0 bases clipped from V and 4 bases from J, the junction kept 13 bases outside the gene matches. This CDR3 spans 18 amino acids. The CDR3 loop reads CASSQDHPLTGGADTQYF. For the CDR3, the DNA is TGTGCCAGCAGCCAAGATCATCCCTTAACGGGGGGTGCAGATACGCAGTATTTT.